The entry below describes one TCR beta chain. The data were taken from a study of radiotherapy plus CTLA-4 blockade in lung cancer. This CDR3 is 15 amino acids long. TCRdb's copy holds only in-frame clones and misses some; the assay was immunoSEQ multiplex PCR. This sample has fewer than 100,000 clones, with under 80% found just once. The chain is built from TRBV21-1 and TRBJ1-4; TRBD1, as called in the table, went unchecked against the DNA. TRBV21-1 is reported as a pseudogene. This TCR was sampled from a human donor with non-small cell lung cancer whose response to radiotherapy plus ipilimumab could not be evaluated. Some clones in this sample may be carry-over from other donors' samples. The material sequenced was peripheral blood, taken from a patient treated with radiotherapy plus ipilimumab. The DNA of the CDR3 is TGTGCCAGCAGCAAAACAGGGGGTTTTAATGAAAAACTGTTTTTT. Protein product: CASSKTGGFNEKLFF.